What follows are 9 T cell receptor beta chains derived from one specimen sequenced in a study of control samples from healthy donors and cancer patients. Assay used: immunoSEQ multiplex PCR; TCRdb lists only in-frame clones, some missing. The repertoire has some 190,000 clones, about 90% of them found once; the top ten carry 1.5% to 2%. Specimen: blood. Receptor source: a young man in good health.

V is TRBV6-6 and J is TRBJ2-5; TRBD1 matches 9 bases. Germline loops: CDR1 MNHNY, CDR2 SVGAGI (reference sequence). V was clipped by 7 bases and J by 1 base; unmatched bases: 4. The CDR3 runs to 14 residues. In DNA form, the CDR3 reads TGTGCCAGCACCTTGGGACAGGGCCAAGAGACCCAGTACTTC. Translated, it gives CASTLGQGQETQYF.

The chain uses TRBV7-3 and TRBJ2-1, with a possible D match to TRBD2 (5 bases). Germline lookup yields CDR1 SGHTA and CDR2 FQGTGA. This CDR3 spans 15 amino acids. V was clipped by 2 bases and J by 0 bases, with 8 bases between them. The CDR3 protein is CASSLSSHSYNEQFF. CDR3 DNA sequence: TGTGCCAGCAGCTTATCTAGCCACTCCTACAATGAGCAGTTCTTC.

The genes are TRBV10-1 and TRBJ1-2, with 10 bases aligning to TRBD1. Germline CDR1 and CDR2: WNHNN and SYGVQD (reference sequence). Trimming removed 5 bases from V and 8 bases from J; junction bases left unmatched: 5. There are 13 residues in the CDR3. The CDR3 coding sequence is TGCGCCAGCAGTCCCGGGACAGGGGACGGCTACACCTTC. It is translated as CASSPGTGDGYTF.

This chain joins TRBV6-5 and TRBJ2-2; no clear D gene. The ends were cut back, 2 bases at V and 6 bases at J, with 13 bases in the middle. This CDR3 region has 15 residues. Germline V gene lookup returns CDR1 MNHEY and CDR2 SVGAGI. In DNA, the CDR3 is TGTGCCAGCAGTTACGGCTACTCGGTTCCCGGGGAGCTGTTTTTT. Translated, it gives CASSYGYSVPGELFF.

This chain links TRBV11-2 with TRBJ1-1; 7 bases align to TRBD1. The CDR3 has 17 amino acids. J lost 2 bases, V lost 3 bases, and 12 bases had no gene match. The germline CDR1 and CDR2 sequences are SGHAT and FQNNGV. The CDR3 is CASSFIGTGVFNTEAFF. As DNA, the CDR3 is TGTGCCAGCAGCTTCATCGGAACAGGGGTGTTCAACACTGAAGCTTTCTTT.

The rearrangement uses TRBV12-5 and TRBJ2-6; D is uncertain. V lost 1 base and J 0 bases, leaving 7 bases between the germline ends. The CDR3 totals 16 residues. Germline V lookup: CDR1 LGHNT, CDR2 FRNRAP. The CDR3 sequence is CASGLETGSGANVLTF. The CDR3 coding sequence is TGTGCTAGTGGTTTGGAAACGGGCTCTGGGGCCAACGTCCTGACTTTC.

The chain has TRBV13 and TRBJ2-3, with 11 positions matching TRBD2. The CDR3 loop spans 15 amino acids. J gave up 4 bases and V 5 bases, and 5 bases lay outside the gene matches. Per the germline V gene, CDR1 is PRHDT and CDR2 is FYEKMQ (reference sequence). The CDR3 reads CASSLGLAVADTQYF. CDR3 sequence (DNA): TGTGCCAGCAGCCTGGGACTAGCGGTGGCAGATACGCAGTATTTT.

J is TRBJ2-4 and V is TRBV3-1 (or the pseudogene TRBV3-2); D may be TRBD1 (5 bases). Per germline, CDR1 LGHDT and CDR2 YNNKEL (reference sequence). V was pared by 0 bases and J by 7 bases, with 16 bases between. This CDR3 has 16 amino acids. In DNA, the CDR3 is TGTGCCAGCAGCCAAGATCCATGGGGCGGAGATAACATTCAGTACTTC. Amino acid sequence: CASSQDPWGGDNIQYF.

The CDR3 coding sequence is TGTGCCACCTCGGTTCCGCGGGGGCGGGGGGATTCCTACGAGCAGTACTTC. Translating it yields CATSVPRGRGDSYEQYF. V gene TRBV7-9 combines with J gene TRBJ2-7; 8 nucleotides agree with TRBD2. Trimming took 10 bases from V and 1 from J; bases not matched to a gene: 18. Germline-derived CDR1 and CDR2 are SEHNR and FQNEAQ (reference sequence). The CDR3 is made up of 17 amino acids.